What follows are 17 T cell receptor beta chains derived from one specimen sequenced in a study of blood T cell repertoires in COVID-19. Here immunoSEQ multiplex PCR was the method, and the copy in TCRdb shows in-frame clones only, minus some. This table holds thousands of clones, more than 65% found once. Sequencing used peripheral blood. The receptors were sampled from a man in his sixties with acute or convalescent COVID-19.

This clone appeared a few times. The V call is TRBV9, the J call TRBJ2-7; 10 nucleotides line up with TRBD2. This CDR3 region has 15 residues. J lost 4 bases, V lost 0 bases, and 4 bases had no gene match. Germline V gives CDR1 SGDLS, CDR2 YYNGEE. The CDR3 region is CASSVGSGGAYEQYF. The CDR3 nucleotides are TGTGCCAGCAGCGTAGGCAGCGGGGGGGCATACGAGCAGTACTTC.

The chain has TRBV7-8 and TRBJ2-1, with unresolved D. The V gene's germline CDR1 is SGHVS and CDR2 FQNEAQ. V lost 6 bases to trimming and J lost 5 bases, with 11 bases between them. CDR3 length: 13 residues. CDR3 bases: TGTGCCAGCAGGGCCGGGTTGAACAATGAGCAGTTCTTC. This encodes CASRAGLNNEQFF.

The chain recombines TRBV11-2 with TRBJ2-2; a possible D gene is TRBD1 (6 bases). CDR1 is SGHAT, CDR2 FQNNGV, per germline. Trimming stripped 3 bases from V and 0 bases from J, with 11 bases between. CDR3 length: 16 residues. The CDR3 DNA reads TGTGCCAGCAGCTTGGCTACAGGGACGAACACCGGGGAGCTGTTTTTT. The encoded protein is CASSLATGTNTGELFF.

This clone was recorded a few times. This chain uses TRBV6-5 with TRBJ1-1; D is possibly TRBD1 (6 bases). The V gene's germline CDR1 is MNHEY and CDR2 SVGAGI. This CDR3 is 15 amino acids long. Trimming left V 5 bases short and J 4 bases short, with 17 bases between. CDR3 region: CASSLYGQSGTEAFF. The CDR3, as DNA: TGTGCCAGCAGTCTCTATGGACAGTCCGGCACTGAAGCTTTCTTT.

The DNA of the CDR3 is TGTGCCAGCAGCCAAGACGCCGGGGGTGCCTACGAGCAGTACTTC. It yields the protein CASSQDAGGAYEQYF. The chain uses TRBV3-1 (or the pseudogene TRBV3-2) and TRBJ2-7, with D tentatively TRBD2 (6 bases). The CDR3 covers 15 residues. The V gene lost 0 bases and the J gene lost 2 bases, with 11 bases spanning the gap. CDR1 is LGHDT, CDR2 YNNKEL, per germline (reference sequence).

This clone occurred once. The V call is TRBV2, the J call TRBJ1-5; TRBD1 aligns across 7 bases. Germline CDR1 SNHLY, CDR2 FYNNEI. Trimming cost V 5 bases and J 9 bases; bases outside gene matches: 16. This CDR3 spans 16 amino acids. CDR3 coding DNA: TGTGCCAGCAGTCGTCTCCGACAGGGAAGTCTGACGCCCCAGCATTTT. Protein sequence: CASSRLRQGSLTPQHF. Using reference TRBV2 and TRBJ1-5 for the parts outside the CDR3, the full variable domain is EPEVTQTPSHQVTQMGQEVILRCVPISNHLYFYWYRQILGQKVEFLVSFYNNEISEKSEIFDDQFSVERPDGSNFTLKIRSTKLEDSAMYFCASSRLRQGSLTPQHFGDGTRLSIL.

The rearrangement links TRBV27 to TRBJ1-1; TRBD1 agrees at 7 bases. From germline, CDR1 is MNHEY and CDR2 SMNVEV (reference sequence). The V segment lost 8 bases and the J segment 3 bases; nucleotides outside the gene matches: 9. The CDR3 consists of 14 residues. The CDR3 is CASSERGRYTEAFF. The CDR3, as DNA: TGTGCCAGCTCCGAAAGGGGGCGATACACTGAAGCTTTCTTT.

This clone ranks as medium-sized (0.01 to 0.1%). V gene TRBV27 combines with J gene TRBJ1-1; D call uncertain. The ends were cut back, 5 bases at V and 0 bases at J, with 13 bases in the middle. This CDR3 region has 15 residues. The V gene's germline CDR1 is MNHEY and CDR2 SMNVEV (reference sequence). The CDR3 region has the DNA TGTGCCAGCAGTCAGAGACTTGAGATGAACACTGAAGCTTTCTTT. Its translation: CASSQRLEMNTEAFF.

This clone was seen just once. The genes are TRBV5-1 and TRBJ1-2; D remains unclear. The CDR3 length is 13 residues. Germline CDR1 and CDR2: SGHRS and YFSETQ. The ends were cut back, 4 bases at V and 8 bases at J, with 15 bases in the middle. CDR3 sequence (DNA): TGCGCCAGCAGCCCGGAAGGAGTTCAGGGCTACACCTTC. Its protein is CASSPEGVQGYTF. The entire variable domain, with the rest obtained from reference TRBV5-1 and TRBJ1-2, is as follows: KAGVTQTPRYLIKTRGQQVTLSCSPISGHRSVSWYQQTPGQGLQFLFEYFSETQRNKGNFPGRFSGRQFSNSRSEMNVSTLELGDSALYLCASSPEGVQGYTFGSGTRLTVV.

The rearrangement joins TRBV4-1 to TRBJ2-7; tentatively, D is TRBD2 (7 bases). The V and J ends lost 1 base and 3 bases respectively, with 16 bases between them. This CDR3 has 16 residues. CDR1 is MGHRA, CDR2 YSYEKL, per germline. CDR3 amino acids: CASSQASGEGDYEQYF. In DNA form, the CDR3 reads TGCGCCAGCAGCCAAGCCAGCGGGGAGGGGGACTACGAGCAGTACTTC.

The rearrangement uses TRBV5-1 and TRBJ2-5, with D maybe TRBD2 (5 bases). There are 16 residues in the CDR3. The germline gives CDR1 SGHRS, CDR2 YFSETQ. Trimming pared 6 bases from V and 5 bases from J, leaving 23 bases between. The CDR3 sequence: CASTAQVGGSGETQYF. CDR3 DNA sequence: TGCGCCAGCACGGCACAAGTCGGAGGATCGGGGGAGACCCAGTACTTC.

The chain employs TRBV5-5 and TRBJ2-1; 7 bases fit TRBD2. Looked up from germline, CDR1 is SGHKS and CDR2 is YYEKEE (reference sequence). This CDR3 contains 17 residues. Germline trimming cut 5 bases from V and 3 bases from J; bases unmatched to any gene: 14. CDR3 sequence reads: CASRPTGLAADYNEQFF. CDR3 DNA: TGTGCCAGCAGGCCCACCGGCCTAGCGGCCGACTACAATGAGCAGTTCTTC.

The rearrangement uses TRBV6-5 and TRBJ2-1, with 8 bases lining up with TRBD2. Germline CDR1 reads MNHEY; CDR2 reads SVGAGI. CDR3 length: 15 amino acids. With 5 bases clipped from V and 8 bases from J, the junction kept 11 bases outside the gene matches. This CDR3 reads CASSPKGIAGHEQFF. The CDR3 coding sequence is TGTGCCAGCAGTCCCAAGGGGATAGCGGGGCATGAGCAGTTCTTC.

This clone was seen more than once but under ten times. The gene calls are TRBV11-2 and TRBJ2-2, with a weak D call TRBD1 (6 bases). V dropped 7 bases and J dropped 4 bases, with 7 bases sitting between them. The CDR3 spans 12 residues. CDR1 and CDR2 from the germline V gene are SGHAT and FQNNGV. CDR3 loop: CASTRGTGELFF. CDR3 in DNA: TGTGCCAGCACCAGGGGCACCGGGGAGCTGTTTTTT.

This sequence joins TRBV18 and TRBJ1-3, with unresolved D. The germline V and J ends were trimmed by 3 bases and 0 bases, with 6 bases remaining between them. Per germline, CDR1 KGHSH and CDR2 LQKENI. The CDR3 covers 14 residues. CDR3 in amino acids: CASSPYGSGNTIYF. CDR3 DNA sequence: TGTGCCAGCTCACCTTACGGCTCTGGAAACACCATATATTTT.

This chain links TRBV11-2 with TRBJ2-7, with 10 bases lining up with TRBD1. There are 16 residues in the CDR3. With 5 bases clipped from V and 5 bases from J, the junction kept 12 bases outside the gene matches. Germline values: CDR1 SGHAT, CDR2 FQNNGV. CDR3 in DNA: TGTGCCAGCAGCCGGCTGGGGACAGGGGTAAGGAACGAGCAGTACTTC. Amino acid sequence: CASSRLGTGVRNEQYF.

The chain recombines TRBV20-1 with TRBJ1-1; D remains ambiguous. This CDR3 contains 11 residues. CDR1 is DFQATT, CDR2 SNEGSKA, per germline (reference sequence). V was trimmed by 3 bases and J by 4 bases, leaving 6 bases between them. For the CDR3, the DNA is TGCAGTGCTAGGCCGGGCACTGAAGCTTTCTTT. This gives the protein CSARPGTEAFF.